This TCR beta chain was captured in a study of CD8 T cells in Susac syndrome. Study context: More than 5 sequenced Susac syndrome patients had clinically active disease, while eight or nine were in remission. Findings of the study overall: The CD4+ T cell repertoires from Susac syndrome exhibited no clonal expansion.

When the RNA was reverse transcribed, random hexamers were used with an input of 0.5 to 1 ug. It was immunoSEQ multiplex PCR that amplified TCR beta CDR3 across 54 Vbeta and 13 Jbeta. One entry per CDR3 protein, called by TCRdb with MiXCR from the immunoSEQ multiplex PCR reads. This repertoire shows some 160,000 distinct CDR3 sequences, 85% to 95% found once; its top ten account for 0.12%. FACS was used to enrich TEMRA cells, whereas the CD8+ and CD4+ T cells were obtained by negative isolation. A note on this clonotype: What it recognizes is unknown.

Sequencing was carried out using CD4+ T cells from PBMCs. This clonotype was obtained from a human donor with Susac syndrome.

The DNA for the CDR3 is TGCAGTGCTTCCTTACGCTCTGGGGCCAACGTCCTGACTTTC. Translating gives CSASLRSGANVLTF. The chain recombines TRBV20-1 with TRBJ2-6; no firm D call. The CDR3 spans 14 residues. V was shortened by 5 bases and J by 0 bases, with 8 bases between the two germline ends. Per germline, CDR1 DFQATT and CDR2 SNEGSKA (reference sequence).